This T cell receptor beta chain was profiled in a study of cytomegalovirus exposure and HLA in healthy donors. Per germline, CDR1 SGHRS and CDR2 YFSETQ. The CDR3 sequence is 15 residues long. Trimming at V came to 3 bases and at J to 2 bases, leaving 6 bases not matched to a gene. Donors counted as nominally healthy when sampled, yet unrecorded immune exposures were likely. PCR used 60 Vbeta primers and 13 Jbeta primers. Data came from immunoSEQ multiplex PCR; TCRdb stores just in-frame clones and leaves some out. The sample shows roughly 110,000 clones, around four fifths of them seen only once. J is TRBJ2-5 and V is TRBV5-1, with TRBD2 matching over 8 bases. This sequence was found in a man aged 50 to 60 in good health and CMV-seronegative. Sequences were obtained from PBMCs. In nucleotides, the CDR3 is TGCGCCAGCAGCTCTCGCGGGGGGAATCAAGAGACCCAGTACTTC. This codes for CASSSRGGNQETQYF.